This note documents a single T cell receptor (beta chain) sequence. This sample is drawn from a study of blood T cell repertoires in COVID-19. Whole-study context: Specimens from acute and convalescent COVID-19 originated in the United States, Italy and Spain. The cDNA or gDNA used as material had been derived from T cells, B-cell-depleted T cells, or PBMCs.

V lost 3 bases and J lost 1, with 15 bases in between. Per the germline V gene, CDR1 is GTSNPN and CDR2 is SVGIG (reference sequence). The length of the CDR3 is 15 residues. In the original processing: Estimation of nucleated cell counts was performed using reference gene primer amplification. Libraries were prepared by immunoSEQ multiplex PCR; TCRdb keeps only in-frame clonotypes and omits some of them. The V and J calls and clone size were taken over from that table, and D and trimming were inferred from the DNA. The sample has 60,000 to 75,000 clones; approximately 82% are singletons. The material sequenced was peripheral blood. The rearrangement joins TRBV30 to TRBJ1-1, with D possibly matching TRBD1 (5 bases). The source of this sequence is a human donor in a cohort sampled during active COVID-19. CDR3 coding DNA: TGTGCCTGGAGAAAGGTGGGGCGCGAGAACACTGAAGCTTTCTTT. It is translated as CAWRKVGRENTEAFF.